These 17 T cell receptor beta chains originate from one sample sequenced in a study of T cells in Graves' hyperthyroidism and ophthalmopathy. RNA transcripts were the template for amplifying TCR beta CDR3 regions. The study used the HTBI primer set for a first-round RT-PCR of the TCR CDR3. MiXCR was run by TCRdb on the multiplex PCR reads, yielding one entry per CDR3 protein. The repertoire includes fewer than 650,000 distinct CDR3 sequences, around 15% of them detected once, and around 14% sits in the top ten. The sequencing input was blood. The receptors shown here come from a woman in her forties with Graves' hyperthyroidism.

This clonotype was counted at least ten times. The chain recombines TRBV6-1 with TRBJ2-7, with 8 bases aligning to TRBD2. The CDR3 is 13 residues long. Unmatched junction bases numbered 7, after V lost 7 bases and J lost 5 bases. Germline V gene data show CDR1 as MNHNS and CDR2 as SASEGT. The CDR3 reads CASKSGRGNEQYF. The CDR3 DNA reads TGTGCCAGCAAAAGCGGGAGAGGCAACGAGCAGTACTTC.

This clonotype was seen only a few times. The CDR3 spells CASREGGRVNEQFF. Here the CDR3 DNA reads TGTGCCAGCAGGGAGGGGGGTCGAGTAAATGAGCAGTTCTTC. The V call is TRBV7-3, the J call TRBJ2-1; D tentatively fits TRBD1 or TRBD2 (6 bases each). The CDR3 consists of 14 residues. CDR1 SGHTA and CDR2 FQGTGA come from the germline V gene. Trimming took 6 bases from V and 7 from J, leaving 16 bases between them.

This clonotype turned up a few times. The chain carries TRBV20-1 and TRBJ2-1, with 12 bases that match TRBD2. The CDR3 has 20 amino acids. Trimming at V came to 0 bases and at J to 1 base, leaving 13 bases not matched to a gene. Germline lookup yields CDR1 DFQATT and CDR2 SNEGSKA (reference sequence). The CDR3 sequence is CSARDRGVLAGGPSYNEQFF. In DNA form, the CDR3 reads TGCAGTGCTAGAGATCGAGGGGTTCTAGCGGGAGGGCCTTCCTACAATGAGCAGTTCTTC.

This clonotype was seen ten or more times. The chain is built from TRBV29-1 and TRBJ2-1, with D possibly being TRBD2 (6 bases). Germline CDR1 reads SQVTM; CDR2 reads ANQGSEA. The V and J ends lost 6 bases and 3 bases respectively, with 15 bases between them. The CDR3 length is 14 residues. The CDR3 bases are TGCAGCGTGCTACTGGAGGGAGGCTACAATGAGCAGTTCTTC. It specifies CSVLLEGGYNEQFF.

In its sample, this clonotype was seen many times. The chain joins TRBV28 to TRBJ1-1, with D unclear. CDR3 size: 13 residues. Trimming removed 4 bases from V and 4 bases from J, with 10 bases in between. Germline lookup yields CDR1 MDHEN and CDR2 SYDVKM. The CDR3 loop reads CASSSGLSTEAFF. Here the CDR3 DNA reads TGTGCCAGCAGTTCCGGCCTTAGCACTGAAGCTTTCTTT.

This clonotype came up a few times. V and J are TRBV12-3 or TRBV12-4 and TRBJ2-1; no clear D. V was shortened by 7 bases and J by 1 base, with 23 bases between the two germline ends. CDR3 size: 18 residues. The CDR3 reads CASILDPLEIPSYNEQFF. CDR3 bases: TGTGCCAGCATCCTCGATCCCCTAGAGATTCCATCCTACAATGAGCAGTTCTTC.

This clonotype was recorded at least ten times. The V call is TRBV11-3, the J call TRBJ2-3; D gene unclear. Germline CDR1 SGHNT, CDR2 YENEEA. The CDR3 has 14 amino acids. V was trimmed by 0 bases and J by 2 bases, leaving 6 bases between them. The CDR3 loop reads CASSLEPSTDTQYF. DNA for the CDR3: TGTGCCAGCAGCTTAGAACCGTCCACAGATACGCAGTATTTT.

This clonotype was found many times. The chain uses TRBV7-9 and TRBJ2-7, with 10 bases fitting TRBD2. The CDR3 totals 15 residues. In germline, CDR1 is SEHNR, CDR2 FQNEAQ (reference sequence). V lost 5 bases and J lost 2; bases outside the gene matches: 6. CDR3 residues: CASSDPSGGTYEQYF. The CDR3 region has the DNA TGTGCCAGCAGCGATCCTAGCGGGGGCACCTACGAGCAGTACTTC.

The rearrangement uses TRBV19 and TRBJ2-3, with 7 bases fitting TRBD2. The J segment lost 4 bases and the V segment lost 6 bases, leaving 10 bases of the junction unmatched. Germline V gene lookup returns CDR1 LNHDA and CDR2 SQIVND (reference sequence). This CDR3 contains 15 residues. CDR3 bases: TGTGCCAGTAGAGCACGGACTAGTCGTGCAGATACGCAGTATTTT. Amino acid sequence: CASRARTSRADTQYF.

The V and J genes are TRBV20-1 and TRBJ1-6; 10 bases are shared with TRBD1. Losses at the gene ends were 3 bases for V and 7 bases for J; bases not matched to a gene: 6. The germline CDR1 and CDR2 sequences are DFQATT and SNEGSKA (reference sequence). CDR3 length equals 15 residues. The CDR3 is CSARKPGQGNSPLHF. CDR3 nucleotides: TGCAGTGCTAGGAAGCCGGGACAGGGGAATTCACCCCTCCACTTT.

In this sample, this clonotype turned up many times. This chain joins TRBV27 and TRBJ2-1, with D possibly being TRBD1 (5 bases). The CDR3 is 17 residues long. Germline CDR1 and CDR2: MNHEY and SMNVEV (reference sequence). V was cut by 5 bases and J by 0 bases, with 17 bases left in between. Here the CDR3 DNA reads TGTGCCAGCAGTCTCCAAACCGGACATGGCTCCTACAATGAGCAGTTCTTC. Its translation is CASSLQTGHGSYNEQFF.

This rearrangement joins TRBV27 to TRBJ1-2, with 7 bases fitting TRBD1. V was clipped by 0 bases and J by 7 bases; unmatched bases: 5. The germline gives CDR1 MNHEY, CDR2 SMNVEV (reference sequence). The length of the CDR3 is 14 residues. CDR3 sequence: CASSLSKGAGGYTF. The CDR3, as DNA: TGTGCCAGCAGTTTATCAAAGGGGGCAGGTGGCTACACCTTC.

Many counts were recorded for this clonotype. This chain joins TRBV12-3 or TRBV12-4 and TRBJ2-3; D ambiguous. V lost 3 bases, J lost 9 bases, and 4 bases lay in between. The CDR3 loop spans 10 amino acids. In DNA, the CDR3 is TGTGCCAGCAGTTTTGAGACGCAGTATTTT. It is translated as CASSFETQYF.

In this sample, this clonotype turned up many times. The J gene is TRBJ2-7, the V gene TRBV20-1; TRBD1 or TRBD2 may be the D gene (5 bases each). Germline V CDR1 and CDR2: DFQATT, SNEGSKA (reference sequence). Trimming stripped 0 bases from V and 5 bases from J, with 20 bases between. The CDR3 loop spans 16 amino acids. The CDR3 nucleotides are TGCAGTGCTAGAGATTCCCGGGCAGGGAAGGAGGACGAGCAGTACTTC. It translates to CSARDSRAGKEDEQYF.

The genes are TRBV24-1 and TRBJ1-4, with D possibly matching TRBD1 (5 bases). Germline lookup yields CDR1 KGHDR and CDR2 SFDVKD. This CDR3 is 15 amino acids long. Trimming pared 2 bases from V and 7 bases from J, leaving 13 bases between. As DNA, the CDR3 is TGTGCCACCAGTGATTCCCAGGGCTTGAGTGAAAAACTGTTTTTT. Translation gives CATSDSQGLSEKLFF.

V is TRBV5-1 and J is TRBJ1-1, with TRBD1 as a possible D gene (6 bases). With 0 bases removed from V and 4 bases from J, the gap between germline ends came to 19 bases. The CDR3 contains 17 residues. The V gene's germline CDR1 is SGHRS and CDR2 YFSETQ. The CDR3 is CASSLEGGRAPGTEAFF. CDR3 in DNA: TGCGCCAGCAGCTTGGAGGGGGGAAGGGCGCCTGGCACTGAAGCTTTCTTT.

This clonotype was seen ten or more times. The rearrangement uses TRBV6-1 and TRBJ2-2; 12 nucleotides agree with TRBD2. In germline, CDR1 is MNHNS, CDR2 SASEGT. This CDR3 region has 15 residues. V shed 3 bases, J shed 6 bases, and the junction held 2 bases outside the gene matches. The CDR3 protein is CASSEASGRAGELFF. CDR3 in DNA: TGTGCCAGCAGTGAGGCTAGCGGGAGGGCCGGGGAGCTGTTTTTT.